This entry lists 21 T cell receptor beta chains sequenced from one sample in a study of response to subunit inactivated influenza vaccine. TCRdb processed the RT-PCR reads anew with MiXCR; each CDR3 protein has one entry. The sample consists of 550,000 to 650,000 distinct CDR3 sequences, about 10% of them appearing once. The material sequenced was PBMCs from blood, taken on the day of vaccination. The source of these receptors is a man aged 45-60 years who received an inactivated influenza vaccine.

This clonotype occurred a few times. The chain uses TRBV7-6 and TRBJ2-3; the match to TRBD1 covers 7 bases. CDR1 and CDR2 from the germline V gene are SGHVS and FNYEAQ. This CDR3 comprises 15 residues. Trimming cost V 2 bases and J 3 bases; bases outside gene matches: 5. CDR3 nucleotide sequence: TGTGCCAGCAGCTTACGTCCACAGGGGACAGATACGCAGTATTTT. As protein: CASSLRPQGTDTQYF. Filled out from reference TRBV7-6 and TRBJ2-3, the complete variable domain reads GAGVSQSPRYKVTKRGQDVALRCDPISGHVSLYWYRQALGQGPEFLTYFNYEAQQDKSGLPNDRFSAERPEGSISTLTIQRTEQRDSAMYRCASSLRPQGTDTQYFGPGTRLTVL.

There are a few counts of this clonotype. The chain couples TRBV28 to TRBJ2-1; tentative D call: TRBD1 (6 bases). This CDR3 comprises 14 residues. Germline values: CDR1 MDHEN, CDR2 SYDVKM. Trimming removed 5 bases at V and 6 bases at J, with 14 bases between. The CDR3, as DNA: TGTGCCAGCAGTCCAACAGGGCTGGGCAATGAGCAGTTCTTC. Protein product: CASSPTGLGNEQFF.

This clonotype was counted between two and nine times. The CDR3 DNA follows: TGTGCCAGCAGCCAAGTTGAAGGGATGGATACGCAGTATTTT. This translates into CASSQVEGMDTQYF. This chain uses TRBV4-2 with TRBJ2-3, with D hard to call. Looked up from germline, CDR1 is LGHNA and CDR2 is YNFKEQ. There are 14 residues in the CDR3. V was pared by 1 base and J by 6 bases, with 11 bases between.

This chain uses TRBV28 with TRBJ1-2; 9 positions match TRBD1. CDR1 and CDR2 from the germline V gene are MDHEN and SYDVKM. V lost 3 bases to trimming and J lost 0 bases; unmatched junction nucleotides: 5. The CDR3 is made up of 16 amino acids. CDR3 loop: CASSLLGQGPNYGYTF. The CDR3 bases are TGTGCCAGCAGTTTGTTGGGACAGGGTCCTAACTATGGCTACACCTTC.

This clonotype was seen more than once but under ten times. This chain uses TRBV6-5 with TRBJ2-1, with D possibly called TRBD1 or TRBD2 (6 bases each). CDR1 and CDR2 (germline): MNHEY, SVGAGI. V was trimmed by 4 bases and J by 1 base, leaving 14 bases between them. The CDR3 is made up of 16 amino acids. The CDR3 here is CASSSGASVSYNEQFF. In nucleotides, the CDR3 is TGTGCCAGCAGTTCGGGGGCTTCAGTGTCCTACAATGAGCAGTTCTTC.

This clonotype was seen many times. The J gene is TRBJ1-2, the V gene TRBV28, with D unclear. The CDR3 has 15 amino acids. In germline, CDR1 is MDHEN, CDR2 SYDVKM. The V and J ends lost 1 base and 6 bases respectively, with 15 bases between them. The CDR3 DNA is TGTGCCAGCAGTTTATATGAGGCCCGCCGCAATGGCTACACCTTC. Translation gives CASSLYEARRNGYTF.

Ten or more counts support this clonotype. This chain links TRBV11-1 with TRBJ2-2; 11 bases are a match to TRBD2. The CDR3 is 16 amino acids. Germline V gene sequence: CDR1 SGHAT, CDR2 FQDESV (reference sequence). Trimming at V came to 5 bases and at J to 4 bases, leaving 6 bases not matched to a gene. In nucleotides, the CDR3 is TGTGCCAGCAGCGACACTAGCGGGGGTTCCACCGGGGAGCTGTTTTTT. As protein: CASSDTSGGSTGELFF.

This clonotype was picked up many times. The J gene is TRBJ1-6, the V gene TRBV11-2; TRBD1 matches at 11 bases. Germline CDR1 reads SGHAT; CDR2 reads FQNNGV. The V and J ends lost 5 bases and 12 bases, in that order; junction bases with no gene match: 12. CDR3 size: 16 residues. CDR3 sequence reads: CASSPRGRTGGLPLHF. The CDR3 nucleotides are TGTGCCAGCAGCCCCAGGGGCCGGACAGGGGGCTTACCCCTCCACTTT.

This clonotype was detected ten times or more. The chain has TRBV29-1 and TRBJ2-1, with 7 bases that match TRBD2. Germline-derived CDR1 and CDR2 are SQVTM and ANQGSEA. The CDR3 is made up of 13 amino acids. V lost 7 bases and J lost 0; bases outside the gene matches: 3. DNA for the CDR3: TGCAGCGCAAGCGGGACCTCCTACAATGAGCAGTTCTTC. As protein: CSASGTSYNEQFF.

The chain couples TRBV3-1 to TRBJ1-5; no reliable D call. Trimming removed 1 base at V and 9 bases at J, with 7 bases between. Germline V CDR1 and CDR2: LGHDT, YNNKEL (reference sequence). This CDR3 is built from 12 residues. CDR3 in amino acids: CASSQGSVPQHF. CDR3 in DNA: TGTGCCAGCAGCCAAGGGTCTGTGCCCCAGCATTTT.

The chain combines TRBV28 with TRBJ2-5; 8 bases match TRBD1. Germline V gene sequence: CDR1 MDHEN, CDR2 SYDVKM. CDR3 length: 15 residues. Trimming at V came to 5 bases and at J to 4 bases, leaving 9 bases not matched to a gene. CDR3 sequence reads: CASSLGQGMAETQYF. The CDR3 region has the DNA TGTGCCAGCAGTCTTGGACAGGGTATGGCAGAGACCCAGTACTTC.

V is TRBV6-2 or TRBV6-3 and J is TRBJ2-2, with 10 positions matching TRBD1. This CDR3 comprises 16 residues. Germline V lookup: CDR1 MNHEY, CDR2 SVGEGT. V gave up 4 bases and J gave up 5 bases; unmatched junction bases: 7. This CDR3 is CASSSTGQGMTGELFF. CDR3 coding DNA: TGTGCCAGCAGTTCGACGGGACAGGGGATGACCGGGGAGCTGTTTTTT.

CDR3 amino acids: CSVIRTGSYEQYF. The DNA of the CDR3 is TGCAGCGTTATCCGGACAGGGAGCTACGAGCAGTACTTC. V is TRBV29-1 and J is TRBJ2-7; 8 nucleotides align to TRBD1. Trimming at V came to 5 bases and at J to 3 bases, leaving 6 bases not matched to a gene. The CDR3 totals 13 residues. From germline, CDR1 is SQVTM and CDR2 ANQGSEA.

This clonotype turned up a few times. The chain couples TRBV5-4 to TRBJ2-7; maybe TRBD2 (5 bases). V shed 4 bases and J shed 4 bases, with 18 bases lying between them. This CDR3 spans 15 amino acids. Germline V gene data show CDR1 as SGHNT and CDR2 as YYREEE (reference sequence). CDR3: CASSLAPGILYEQYF. For the CDR3, the DNA is TGTGCCAGCAGCCTGGCACCGGGAATCCTATACGAGCAGTACTTC. The complete variable domain, with remaining parts taken from reference TRBV5-4 and TRBJ2-7, reads ETGVTQSPTHLIKTRGQQVTLRCSSQSGHNTVSWYQQALGQGPQFIFQYYREEENGRGNFPPRFSGLQFPNYSSELNVNALELDDSALYLCASSLAPGILYEQYFGPGTRLTVT.

This clonotype was detected only a few times. The genes are TRBV21-1 and TRBJ2-4; TRBD1 reflects the table's D call only, with no check against the DNA. TRBV21-1 is a recognized pseudogene. This CDR3 region has 11 residues. The CDR3 is CASSTGRAQYF. The DNA for the CDR3 is TGTGCCAGCAGCACAGGCCGGGCTCAGTACTTC.

This clonotype has a count of ten or more. The gene calls are TRBV7-2 and TRBJ2-7, with 11 nucleotides matching TRBD1. With V trimmed by 5 bases and J by 1 base, 10 bases remained unmatched. Per the germline V gene, CDR1 is SGHTA and CDR2 is FQGNSA. This CDR3 has 17 amino acids. As DNA, the CDR3 is TGTGCCAGCAGCCGGGACAGGGGGTCCTCCTCATCCTACGAGCAGTACTTC. Translation: CASSRDRGSSSSYEQYF.

This clonotype was found many times. Its ends do not fully match the called genes, so a read error is possible. The chain joins TRBV6-1 to TRBJ2-4, with a possible D match to TRBD2 (5 bases). The CDR3 sequence is 17 residues long. Germline assignment: CDR1 MNHNS and CDR2 SASEGT. The CDR3 region is CAISEAGNRLAKNIQYF. Written as DNA, the CDR3 is TGTGCCATCAGTGAAGCCGGGAACCGGTTGGCCAAAAACATTCAGTACTTC.

The chain links TRBV11-1 to TRBJ2-1; D could derive from TRBD1 or TRBD2 (5 bases each). V dropped 4 bases and J dropped 4 bases, with 26 bases sitting between them. The germline V gene encodes CDR1 SGHAT and CDR2 FQDESV (reference sequence). This CDR3 is 19 amino acids long. The CDR3 spells CASSSFHLGERGKYNEQFF. The CDR3 DNA reads TGTGCCAGCAGCTCCTTCCACCTTGGAGAGAGGGGTAAATACAATGAGCAGTTCTTC.

This chain uses TRBV3-1 with TRBJ2-1, with 10 positions matching TRBD2. V dropped 1 base and J dropped 1; count of bases not matched to a gene: 4. The CDR3 loop spans 17 amino acids. Germline loops: CDR1 LGHDT, CDR2 YNNKEL (reference sequence). CDR3 sequence (DNA): TGTGCCAGCAGCCAAGGGGCTAGCGGGGGTTCCTACAATGAGCAGTTCTTC. Amino acid sequence: CASSQGASGGSYNEQFF.

A few counts support this clonotype. V gene TRBV5-8 combines with J gene TRBJ1-1; weak D call: TRBD1 (6 bases). V lost 2 bases and J lost 5, with 16 bases in between. The CDR3 has 15 residues. The germline gives CDR1 SGHTS, CDR2 YDEGEE. CDR3 DNA: TGTGCCAGCAGCTTCTGGGCCGGGGGCTGGACTGAAGCTTTCTTT. It translates to CASSFWAGGWTEAFF.

At least ten counts were recorded for this clonotype. The chain recombines TRBV6-5 with TRBJ2-3; possible D gene TRBD1, 6 bases. Trimming removed 1 base at V and 4 bases at J, with 21 bases between. From germline, CDR1 is MNHEY and CDR2 SVGAGI. The CDR3 extends over 18 amino acids. The CDR3 is CASSYFPPGHLSSDTQYF. The CDR3 DNA follows: TGTGCCAGCAGTTACTTTCCCCCGGGACATCTAAGCTCAGATACGCAGTATTTT.